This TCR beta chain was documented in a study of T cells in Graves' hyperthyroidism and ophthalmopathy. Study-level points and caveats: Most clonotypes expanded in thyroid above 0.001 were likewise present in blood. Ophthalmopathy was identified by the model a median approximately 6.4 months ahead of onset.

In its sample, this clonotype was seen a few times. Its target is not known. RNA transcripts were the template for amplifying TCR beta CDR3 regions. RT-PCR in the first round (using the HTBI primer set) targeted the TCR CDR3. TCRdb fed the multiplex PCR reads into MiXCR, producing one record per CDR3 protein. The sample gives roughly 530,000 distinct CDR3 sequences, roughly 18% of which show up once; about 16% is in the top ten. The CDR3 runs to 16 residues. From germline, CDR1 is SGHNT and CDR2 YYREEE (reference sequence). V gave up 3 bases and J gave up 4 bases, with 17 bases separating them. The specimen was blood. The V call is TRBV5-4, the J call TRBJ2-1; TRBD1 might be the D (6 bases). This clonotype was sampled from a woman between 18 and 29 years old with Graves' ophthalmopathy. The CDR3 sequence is CASSSAKRTEYNEQFF. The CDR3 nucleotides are TGTGCCAGCAGCTCCGCCAAGAGGACAGAATACAATGAGCAGTTCTTC.